This T cell receptor (beta chain) is drawn from a study of T cells in localized non-small cell lung cancer. This clone is categorized as large. Neighboring lung without atypia was obtained no less than 2 cm from the tumor margin. The assay was immunoSEQ multiplex PCR, and TCRdb's table has in-frame clones only and misses some. This table has some 2,400 clones, roughly 29% appearing once. CDR3 length: 13 residues. Germline-derived CDR1 and CDR2 are MNHGY and SAAAGT. V lost 2 bases and J lost 1, with 5 bases in between. The TCR was taken from a female donor of 60 years or more with stage I squamous cell lung carcinoma. The sample here was normal lung tissue next to the tumor, taken before any cancer treatment. The V gene is TRBV6-8, the J gene TRBJ1-1, with D hard to call. The CDR3: CASSYVENTEAFF. CDR3 in DNA: TGTGCCAGCAGTTACGTGGAGAACACTGAAGCTTTCTTT.